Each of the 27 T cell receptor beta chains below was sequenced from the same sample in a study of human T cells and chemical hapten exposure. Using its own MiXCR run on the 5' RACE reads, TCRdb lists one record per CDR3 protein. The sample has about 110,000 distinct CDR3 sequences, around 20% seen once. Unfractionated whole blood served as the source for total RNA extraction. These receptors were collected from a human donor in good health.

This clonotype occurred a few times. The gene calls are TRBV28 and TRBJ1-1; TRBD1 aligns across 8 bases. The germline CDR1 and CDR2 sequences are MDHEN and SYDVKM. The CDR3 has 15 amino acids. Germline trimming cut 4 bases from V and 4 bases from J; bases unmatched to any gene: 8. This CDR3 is CASSSGGMGFTEAFF. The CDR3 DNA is TGTGCCAGCAGTTCAGGGGGCATGGGATTCACTGAAGCTTTCTTT. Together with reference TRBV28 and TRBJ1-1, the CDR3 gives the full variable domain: DVKVTQSSRYLVKRTGEKVFLECVQDMDHENMFWYRQDPGLGLRLIYFSYDVKMKEKGDIPEGYSVSREKKERFSLILESASTNQTSMYLCASSSGGMGFTEAFFGQGTRLTVV.

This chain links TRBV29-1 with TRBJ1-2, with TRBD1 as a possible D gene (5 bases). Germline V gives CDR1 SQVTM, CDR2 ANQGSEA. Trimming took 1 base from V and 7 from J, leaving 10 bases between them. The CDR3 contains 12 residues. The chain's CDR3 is CSVEGGGGGYTF. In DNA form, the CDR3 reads TGCAGCGTTGAAGGGGGCGGCGGTGGCTACACCTTC.

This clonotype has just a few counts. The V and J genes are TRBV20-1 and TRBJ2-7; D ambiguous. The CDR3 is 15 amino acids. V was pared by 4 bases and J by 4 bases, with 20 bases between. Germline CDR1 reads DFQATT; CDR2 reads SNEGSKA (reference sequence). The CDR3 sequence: CSAMTDGNPSYEQYF. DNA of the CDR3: TGCAGTGCTATGACCGACGGAAATCCTTCTTACGAGCAGTACTTC.

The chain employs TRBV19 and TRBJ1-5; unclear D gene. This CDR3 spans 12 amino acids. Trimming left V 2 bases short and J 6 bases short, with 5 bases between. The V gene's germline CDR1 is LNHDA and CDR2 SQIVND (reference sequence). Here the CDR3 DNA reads TGTGCCAGTAGTATAAGCTCTCAGCCCCAGCATTTT. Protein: CASSISSQPQHF.

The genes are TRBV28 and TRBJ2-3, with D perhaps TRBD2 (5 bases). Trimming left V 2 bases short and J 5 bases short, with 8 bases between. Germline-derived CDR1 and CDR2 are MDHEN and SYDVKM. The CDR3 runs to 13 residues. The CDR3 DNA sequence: TGTGCCAGCAGTTTAACGGGGATAGATACGCAGTATTTT. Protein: CASSLTGIDTQYF.

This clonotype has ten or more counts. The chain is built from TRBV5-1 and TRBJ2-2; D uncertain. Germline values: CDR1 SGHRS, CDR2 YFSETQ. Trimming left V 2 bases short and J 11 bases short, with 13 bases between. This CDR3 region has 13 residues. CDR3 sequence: CASSFSQGPELFF. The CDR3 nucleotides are TGCGCCAGCAGCTTCTCCCAAGGCCCTGAGCTGTTTTTT.

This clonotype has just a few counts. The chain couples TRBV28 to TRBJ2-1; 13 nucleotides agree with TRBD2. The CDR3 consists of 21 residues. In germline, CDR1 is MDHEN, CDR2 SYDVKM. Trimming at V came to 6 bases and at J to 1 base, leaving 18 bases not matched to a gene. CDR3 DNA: TGTGCCAGCAGCAACCCTTCCGGGACTAGCGGGACCAGGGGATCCTACAATGAGCAGTTCTTC. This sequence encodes CASSNPSGTSGTRGSYNEQFF.

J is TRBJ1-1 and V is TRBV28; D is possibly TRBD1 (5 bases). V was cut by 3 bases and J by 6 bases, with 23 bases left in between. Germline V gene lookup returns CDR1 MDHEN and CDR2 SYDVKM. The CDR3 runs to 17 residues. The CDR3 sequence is CASSFWAGLDRNSEAFF. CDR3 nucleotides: TGTGCCAGCAGTTTTTGGGCGGGGCTGGATAGAAACTCTGAAGCTTTCTTT.

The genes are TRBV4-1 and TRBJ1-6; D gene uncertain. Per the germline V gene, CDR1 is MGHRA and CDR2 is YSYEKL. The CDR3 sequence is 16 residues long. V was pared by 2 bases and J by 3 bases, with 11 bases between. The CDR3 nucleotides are TGCGCCAGCAGCCAACAAAGAAAAAACTATAATTCACCCCTCCACTTT. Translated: CASSQQRKNYNSPLHF.

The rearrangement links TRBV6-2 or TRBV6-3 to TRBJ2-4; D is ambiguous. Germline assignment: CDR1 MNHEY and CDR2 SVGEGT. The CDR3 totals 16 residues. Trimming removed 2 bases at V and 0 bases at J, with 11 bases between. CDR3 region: CASSYLLPLAKNIQYF. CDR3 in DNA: TGTGCCAGCAGTTACCTCTTACCTTTAGCCAAAAACATTCAGTACTTC.

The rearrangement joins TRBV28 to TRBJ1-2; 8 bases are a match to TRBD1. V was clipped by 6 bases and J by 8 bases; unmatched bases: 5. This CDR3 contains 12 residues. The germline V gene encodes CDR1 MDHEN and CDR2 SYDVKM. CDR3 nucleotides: TGTGCCAGCAGCTTACAGGGGGGCGGCTACACCTTC. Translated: CASSLQGGGYTF.

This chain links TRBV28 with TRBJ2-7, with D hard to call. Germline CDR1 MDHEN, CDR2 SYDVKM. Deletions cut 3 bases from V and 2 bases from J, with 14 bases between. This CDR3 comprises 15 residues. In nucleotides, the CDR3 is TGTGCCAGCAGTTTCGGTCCAGTGGGTACCTACGAGCAGTACTTC. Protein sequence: CASSFGPVGTYEQYF.

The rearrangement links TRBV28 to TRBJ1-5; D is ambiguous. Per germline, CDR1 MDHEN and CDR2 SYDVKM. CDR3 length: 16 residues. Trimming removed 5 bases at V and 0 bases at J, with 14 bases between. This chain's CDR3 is CASSVFAGYSNQPQHF. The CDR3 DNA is TGTGCCAGCAGTGTTTTCGCGGGGTATAGCAATCAGCCCCAGCATTTT.

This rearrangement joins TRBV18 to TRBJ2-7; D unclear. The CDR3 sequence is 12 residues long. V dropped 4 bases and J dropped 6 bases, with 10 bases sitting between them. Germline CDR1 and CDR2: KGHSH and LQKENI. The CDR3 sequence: CASSQEMGEQYF. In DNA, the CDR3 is TGTGCCAGCTCACAAGAGATGGGCGAGCAGTACTTC.

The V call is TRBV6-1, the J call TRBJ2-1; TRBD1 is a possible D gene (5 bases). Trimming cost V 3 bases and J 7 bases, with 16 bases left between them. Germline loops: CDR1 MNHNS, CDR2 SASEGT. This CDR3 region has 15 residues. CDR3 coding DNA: TGTGCCAGCAGTGAGGGGCAACAGCGTCGGAATGAGCAGTTCTTC. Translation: CASSEGQQRRNEQFF.

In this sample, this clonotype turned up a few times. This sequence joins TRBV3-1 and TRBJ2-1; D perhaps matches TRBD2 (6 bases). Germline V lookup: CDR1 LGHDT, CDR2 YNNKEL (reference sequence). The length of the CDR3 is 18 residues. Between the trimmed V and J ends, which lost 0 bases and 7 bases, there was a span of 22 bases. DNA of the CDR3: TGTGCCAGCAGCCAAGATCGGGGACTGATACAGCCAACTAATGAGCAGTTCTTC. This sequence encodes CASSQDRGLIQPTNEQFF.

DNA of the CDR3: TGTGCCAGCAGCTTGTATGGGACCCAAAGCTCCTACGAGCAGTACTTC. It translates to CASSLYGTQSSYEQYF. The rearrangement links TRBV5-6 to TRBJ2-7; D possibly uses TRBD1 or TRBD2 (5 bases each). V was clipped by 1 base and J by 0 bases, with 14 bases between them. The germline V gene has CDR1 SGHDT and CDR2 YYEEEE. The CDR3 runs 16 residues.

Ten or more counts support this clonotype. CDR3 in amino acids: CASSESRGNLRGETQYF. In nucleotides, the CDR3 is TGCGCCAGCAGTGAGTCGAGGGGGAATTTGAGGGGAGAGACCCAGTACTTC. This chain links TRBV10-1 with TRBJ2-5; D is possibly TRBD1 (6 bases). Between the trimmed V and J ends, which lost 0 bases and 4 bases, there was a span of 18 bases. The CDR3 contains 17 residues. Looked up from germline, CDR1 is WNHNN and CDR2 is SYGVQD (reference sequence).

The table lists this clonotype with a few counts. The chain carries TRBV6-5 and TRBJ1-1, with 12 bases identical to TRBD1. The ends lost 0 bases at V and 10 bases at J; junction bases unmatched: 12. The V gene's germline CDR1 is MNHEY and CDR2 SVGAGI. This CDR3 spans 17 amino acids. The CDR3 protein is CASSYSGTGGGKRAAFF. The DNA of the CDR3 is TGTGCCAGCAGTTACTCCGGGACAGGGGGCGGTAAGAGGGCAGCTTTCTTT.

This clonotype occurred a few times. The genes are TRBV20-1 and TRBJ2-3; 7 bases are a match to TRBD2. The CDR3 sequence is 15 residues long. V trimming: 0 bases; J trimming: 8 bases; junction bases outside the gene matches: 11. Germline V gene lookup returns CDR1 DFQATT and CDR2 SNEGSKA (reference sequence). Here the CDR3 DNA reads TGCAGTGCTAGAGATAGGGCGGGAGTTTCGGGTACGCAGTATTTT. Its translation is CSARDRAGVSGTQYF.

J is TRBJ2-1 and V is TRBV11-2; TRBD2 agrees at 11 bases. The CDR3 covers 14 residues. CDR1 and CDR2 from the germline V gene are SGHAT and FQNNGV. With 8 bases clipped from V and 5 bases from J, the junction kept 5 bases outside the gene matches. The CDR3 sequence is CASRRSGRDNEQFF. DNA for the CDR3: TGTGCCAGCCGCCGTAGCGGGAGGGACAATGAGCAGTTCTTC.

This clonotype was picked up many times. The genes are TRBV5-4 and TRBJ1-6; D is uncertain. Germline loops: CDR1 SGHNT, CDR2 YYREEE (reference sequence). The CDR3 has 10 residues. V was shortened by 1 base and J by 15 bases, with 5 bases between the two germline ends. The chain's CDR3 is CASSLLLLHF. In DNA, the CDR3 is TGTGCCAGCAGCTTGCTACTCCTCCACTTT.

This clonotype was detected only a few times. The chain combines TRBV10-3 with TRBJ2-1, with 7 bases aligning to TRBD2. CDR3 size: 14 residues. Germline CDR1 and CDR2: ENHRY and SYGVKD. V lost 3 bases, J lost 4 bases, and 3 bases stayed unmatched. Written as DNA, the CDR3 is TGTGCCATCAGTGAAGTGGGACTATACAATGAGCAGTTCTTC. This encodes CAISEVGLYNEQFF.

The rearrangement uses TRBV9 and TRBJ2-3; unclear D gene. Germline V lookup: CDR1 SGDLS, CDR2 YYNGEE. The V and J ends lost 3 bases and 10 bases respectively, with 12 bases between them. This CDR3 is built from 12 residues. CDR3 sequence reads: CASSGTSAAQYF. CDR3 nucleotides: TGTGCCAGCAGCGGCACGTCGGCGGCGCAGTATTTT.

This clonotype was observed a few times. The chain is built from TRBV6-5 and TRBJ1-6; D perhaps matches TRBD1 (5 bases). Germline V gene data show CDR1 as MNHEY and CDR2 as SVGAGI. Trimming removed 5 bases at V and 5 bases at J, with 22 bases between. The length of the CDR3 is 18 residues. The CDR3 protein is CASSKQAVRTTDNSPLHF. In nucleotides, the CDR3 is TGTGCCAGCAGTAAGCAGGCGGTACGGACAACAGATAATTCACCCCTCCACTTT.

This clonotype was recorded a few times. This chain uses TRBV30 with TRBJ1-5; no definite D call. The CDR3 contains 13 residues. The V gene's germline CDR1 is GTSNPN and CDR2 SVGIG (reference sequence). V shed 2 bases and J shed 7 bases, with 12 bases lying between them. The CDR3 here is CAWSLLVGQPQHF. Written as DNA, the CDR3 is TGTGCCTGGAGTTTACTGGTAGGGCAGCCCCAGCATTTT. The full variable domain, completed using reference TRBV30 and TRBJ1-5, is SQTIHQWPATLVQPVGSPLSLECTVEGTSNPNLYWYRQAAGRGLQLLFYSVGIGQISSEVPQNLSASRPQDRQFILSSKKLLLSDSGFYLCAWSLLVGQPQHFGDGTRLSIL.

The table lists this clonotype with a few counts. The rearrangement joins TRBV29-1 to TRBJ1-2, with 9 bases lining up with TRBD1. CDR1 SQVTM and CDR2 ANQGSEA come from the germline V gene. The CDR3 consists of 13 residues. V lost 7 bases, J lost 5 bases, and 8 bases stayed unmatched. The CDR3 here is CSADSGTGYGYTF. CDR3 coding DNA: TGCAGCGCCGACTCCGGGACAGGGTATGGCTACACCTTC.